The 25 T cell receptor beta chains presented below share a single source sample, sequenced in a study of tumor-infiltrating lymphocytes in localized non-small cell lung cancer. Sequencing was performed with immunoSEQ multiplex PCR; in TCRdb, only in-frame clones are kept and a portion is missing. Among around 15,000 clones listed, around 81% were seen once. Sequenced: uninvolved lung tissue not adjacent to the tumor. The receptors were gathered from a human donor with non-small cell lung cancer.

J is TRBJ2-1 and V is TRBV11-3, with 7 bases fitting TRBD1. This CDR3 comprises 14 residues. From germline, CDR1 is SGHNT and CDR2 YENEEA. V trimming: 5 bases; J trimming: 5 bases; junction bases outside the gene matches: 6. DNA for the CDR3: TGTGCCAGCAGCACCCGGACAGGCAACAATGAGCAGTTCTTC. This translates into CASSTRTGNNEQFF.

The V gene is TRBV12-5, the J gene TRBJ1-1; D call uncertain. Germline V gene data show CDR1 as LGHNT and CDR2 as FRNRAP. V was trimmed by 6 bases and J by 0 bases, leaving 8 bases between them. The CDR3 runs to 13 residues. The CDR3 reads CASGGDLNTEAFF. The DNA for the CDR3 is TGTGCTAGTGGGGGCGATCTGAACACTGAAGCTTTCTTT.

V usage is TRBV5-4 and J usage is TRBJ2-2; tentative D call: TRBD1 (6 bases). CDR1 SGHNT and CDR2 YYREEE come from the germline V gene (reference sequence). With 4 bases removed from V and 0 bases from J, the gap between germline ends came to 13 bases. The CDR3 is 16 amino acids. The CDR3 is CASSRDTTTNTGELFF. CDR3 in DNA: TGTGCCAGCAGCAGGGACACCACTACGAACACCGGGGAGCTGTTTTTT.

DNA for the CDR3: TGTGCCAGCAGCTTTTCACCGAGGAGGGGGGAGACCCAGTACTTC. Its protein product is CASSFSPRRGETQYF. The chain joins TRBV5-6 to TRBJ2-5; D possibly matches TRBD1 or TRBD2 (6 bases each). The germline V gene has CDR1 SGHDT and CDR2 YYEEEE. The CDR3 has 15 residues. Trimming pared 2 bases from V and 5 bases from J, leaving 16 bases between. Supplemented by reference TRBV5-6 and TRBJ2-5, the full variable domain reads DAGVTQSPTHLIKTRGQQVTLRCSPKSGHDTVSWYQQALGQGPQFIFQYYEEEERQRGNFPDRFSGHQFPNYSSELNVNALLLGDSALYLCASSFSPRRGETQYFGPGTRLLVL.

This chain's CDR3 is CASSSPGLAGGEQFF. DNA for the CDR3: TGCGCCAGCAGTTCGCCGGGACTAGCGGGGGGGGAGCAGTTCTTC. The chain links TRBV5-1 to TRBJ2-1, with TRBD2 matching over 16 bases. Unmatched junction bases numbered 6, after V lost 5 bases and J lost 10 bases. This CDR3 has 15 residues. The germline gives CDR1 SGHRS, CDR2 YFSETQ.

The J gene is TRBJ2-7, the V gene TRBV19, with D hard to call. The CDR3 extends over 15 amino acids. Between the trimmed V and J ends, which lost 0 bases and 0 bases, there was a span of 9 bases. Germline loops: CDR1 LNHDA, CDR2 SQIVND (reference sequence). The CDR3 protein is CASSIDGLNSYEQYF. CDR3 bases: TGTGCCAGTAGTATAGACGGGTTGAACTCCTACGAGCAGTACTTC.

This sequence joins TRBV5-1 and TRBJ1-3; D is possibly TRBD1 (5 bases). Germline V gene lookup returns CDR1 SGHRS and CDR2 YFSETQ. The CDR3 is 14 residues long. V lost 0 bases to trimming and J lost 3 bases, with 7 bases between them. DNA of the CDR3: TGCGCCAGCAGCTTGGCAGGGTATGGAAACACCATATATTTT. This codes for CASSLAGYGNTIYF. Variable domain in full (rest from reference TRBV5-1 and TRBJ1-3): KAGVTQTPRYLIKTRGQQVTLSCSPISGHRSVSWYQQTPGQGLQFLFEYFSETQRNKGNFPGRFSGRQFSNSRSEMNVSTLELGDSALYLCASSLAGYGNTIYFGEGSWLTVV.

This rearrangement joins TRBV28 to TRBJ1-5; D unresolved. Deletions cut 6 bases from V and 1 base from J, with 7 bases between. This CDR3 spans 13 amino acids. Per the germline V gene, CDR1 is MDHEN and CDR2 is SYDVKM. CDR3 sequence: CASRGFSNQPQHF. CDR3 nucleotide sequence: TGTGCCAGCAGGGGTTTCAGCAATCAGCCCCAGCATTTT.

The chain joins TRBV27 to TRBJ2-3; no reliable D call. This CDR3 spans 14 amino acids. Trimming stripped 3 bases from V and 1 base from J, with 8 bases between. Germline CDR1 reads MNHEY; CDR2 reads SMNVEV (reference sequence). DNA for the CDR3: TGTGCCAGCAGTTTCGATCGAGGCACAGATACGCAGTATTTT. Translated, it gives CASSFDRGTDTQYF.

The rearrangement links TRBV2 to TRBJ2-2; D is uncertain. From germline, CDR1 is SNHLY and CDR2 FYNNEI. This CDR3 is built from 14 residues. Trimming left V 1 base short and J 4 bases short, with 7 bases between. The CDR3 is CASSEGRSTGELFF. For the CDR3, the DNA is TGTGCCAGCAGTGAAGGACGTAGCACCGGGGAGCTGTTTTTT. Combining the CDR3 with reference TRBV2 and TRBJ2-2 gives the whole variable domain EPEVTQTPSHQVTQMGQEVILRCVPISNHLYFYWYRQILGQKVEFLVSFYNNEISEKSEIFDDQFSVERPDGSNFTLKIRSTKLEDSAMYFCASSEGRSTGELFFGEGSRLTVL.

The sample holds one count of this clone. The CDR3 DNA is TGTGCCAGCAGCGTGGAGACAGGAACCTATGGCTACACCTTC. It encodes CASSVETGTYGYTF. The chain carries TRBV9 and TRBJ1-2; D is possibly TRBD1 (6 bases). The V end lost 2 bases, the J end lost 4 bases, and 12 bases lay between the germline ends. The CDR3 covers 14 residues. Looked up from germline, CDR1 is SGDLS and CDR2 is YYNGEE. Looking up the rest from reference TRBV9 and TRBJ1-2 gives the full variable domain: DSGVTQTPKHLITATGQRVTLRCSPRSGDLSVYWYQQSLDQGLQFLIQYYNGEERAKGNILERFSAQQFPDLHSELNLSSLELGDSALYFCASSVETGTYGYTFGSGTRLTVV.

The table lists this clone with a count of one. The chain links TRBV15 to TRBJ1-5, with TRBD1 identical over 9 bases. The CDR3 is 15 residues long. Germline CDR1 LNHNV, CDR2 YYDKDF (reference sequence). V shed 2 bases, J shed 4 bases, and the junction held 3 bases outside the gene matches. CDR3 sequence reads: CATSRSGTGNQPQHF. The DNA for the CDR3 is TGTGCCACCAGCAGATCCGGGACAGGGAATCAGCCCCAGCATTTT.

The J gene is TRBJ2-1, the V gene TRBV6-1, with D maybe TRBD2 (5 bases). Germline CDR1 is MNHNS and CDR2 is SASEGT. The CDR3 is made up of 15 amino acids. Trimming shortened V by 7 bases and J by 4 bases, and 17 bases separated the two germline ends. Here the CDR3 reads CASILSSGSYNEQFF. The CDR3 DNA is TGTGCCAGCATACTCTCTTCGGGGAGTTACAATGAGCAGTTCTTC.

The genes are TRBV5-1 and TRBJ2-3, with 9 positions matching TRBD1. This CDR3 contains 13 residues. Germline trimming cut 4 bases from V and 4 bases from J; bases unmatched to any gene: 1. Germline CDR1 SGHRS, CDR2 YFSETQ. CDR3 DNA sequence: TGCGCCAGCAGCAGGGACAGGGCAGATACGCAGTATTTT. Its translation is CASSRDRADTQYF.

The chain carries TRBV9 and TRBJ2-5; D possibly matches TRBD1 or TRBD2 (5 bases each). The CDR3 has 14 amino acids. Germline CDR1 reads SGDLS; CDR2 reads YYNGEE. V was cut by 0 bases and J by 4 bases, with 10 bases left in between. CDR3 DNA sequence: TGTGCCAGCAGCGTAGGAGGGACGGGAGAGACCCAGTACTTC. The encoded protein is CASSVGGTGETQYF.

V and J are TRBV5-1 and TRBJ2-1; D not resolved. Germline CDR1 and CDR2: SGHRS and YFSETQ. The CDR3 sequence is 15 residues long. V was cut by 4 bases and J by 1 base, with 12 bases left in between. The CDR3 coding sequence is TGCGCCAGCAGCCCCACCCCCAGGTCCTACAATGAGCAGTTCTTC. Translated: CASSPTPRSYNEQFF.

CDR3 nucleotide sequence: TGCGCCAGCAGCCGGACAGTAGATGAGCAGTTCTTC. Its translation is CASSRTVDEQFF. V usage is TRBV5-1 and J usage is TRBJ2-1; a possible D gene is TRBD1 (6 bases). The CDR3 has 12 amino acids. Trimming cost V 4 bases and J 8 bases, with 10 bases left between them. Germline-derived CDR1 and CDR2 are SGHRS and YFSETQ.

V usage is TRBV5-1 and J usage is TRBJ2-6, with TRBD1 identical over 8 bases. Trimming cost V 4 bases and J 3 bases; bases outside gene matches: 6. CDR3 length: 16 residues. CDR1 is SGHRS, CDR2 YFSETQ, per germline. CDR3 region: CASSKDRASGANVLTF. The CDR3 DNA is TGCGCCAGCAGCAAGGACAGGGCCAGTGGGGCCAACGTCCTGACTTTC.

The V and J genes are TRBV5-1 and TRBJ2-5; 8 nucleotides align to TRBD2. V lost 4 bases and J lost 2; bases outside the gene matches: 16. Germline CDR1 reads SGHRS; CDR2 reads YFSETQ. The CDR3 runs 18 residues. The CDR3 here is CASSVRGGRFDHQETQYF. DNA of the CDR3: TGCGCCAGCAGCGTTCGGGGGGGGAGGTTTGACCATCAAGAGACCCAGTACTTC.

CDR3 region: CAISAGGGETQYF. CDR3 bases: TGTGCCATCAGTGCGGGAGGAGGGGAGACCCAGTACTTC. This chain uses TRBV10-3 with TRBJ2-5, with 7 positions matching TRBD2. Germline V gene sequence: CDR1 ENHRY, CDR2 SYGVKD. The CDR3 totals 13 residues. Unmatched junction bases numbered 4, after V lost 4 bases and J lost 5 bases.

The chain couples TRBV2 to TRBJ1-2; D is possibly TRBD1 (5 bases). This CDR3 has 14 amino acids. The V gene lost 5 bases and the J gene lost 0 bases, with 10 bases spanning the gap. Germline V gene data show CDR1 as SNHLY and CDR2 as FYNNEI. The CDR3 nucleotides are TGTGCCAGCAGTCCCCAGGGTGCTAACTATGGCTACACCTTC. This sequence encodes CASSPQGANYGYTF.

By proportion, this clone is medium-sized (0.01 to 0.1%). V and J are TRBV2 and TRBJ1-2, with TRBD1 as a possible D gene (5 bases). The CDR3 spans 13 residues. The germline V gene encodes CDR1 SNHLY and CDR2 FYNNEI. The ends were cut back, 0 bases at V and 7 bases at J, with 9 bases in the middle. CDR3 nucleotides: TGTGCCAGCAGTGAAGCGGACGGGGGTGGCTACACCTTC. Protein sequence: CASSEADGGGYTF.

This clone was counted a few times. This chain connects TRBV6-1 to TRBJ1-2; TRBD1 agrees at 9 bases. The germline gives CDR1 MNHNS, CDR2 SASEGT. After removal of 3 bases from V and 4 bases from J, the junction contained 6 bases not matched to a gene. The CDR3 length is 15 residues. For the CDR3, the DNA is TGTGCCAGCAGTGACTACAGGGGGCGAGGCTATGGCTACACCTTC. Translated, it gives CASSDYRGRGYGYTF.

V is TRBV2 and J is TRBJ2-7, with 9 bases identical to TRBD1. The V and J ends lost 6 bases and 3 bases, in that order; junction bases with no gene match: 6. The CDR3 is 14 residues long. Germline V lookup: CDR1 SNHLY, CDR2 FYNNEI. The CDR3 DNA is TGTGCCAGCAGGACGGGACAGGGCCTCTACGAGCAGTACTTC. Translated: CASRTGQGLYEQYF.

The CDR3, as DNA: TGTGCCAGCAGCTTAGCGTACGGTCAGAGAGAAGAGACCCAGTACTTC. Protein: CASSLAYGQREETQYF. This chain joins TRBV7-7 and TRBJ2-5; unclear D gene. The V end lost 0 bases, the J end lost 3 bases, and 14 bases lay between the germline ends. The length of the CDR3 is 16 residues. Germline V lookup: CDR1 SSHAT, CDR2 FNYEAQ (reference sequence).